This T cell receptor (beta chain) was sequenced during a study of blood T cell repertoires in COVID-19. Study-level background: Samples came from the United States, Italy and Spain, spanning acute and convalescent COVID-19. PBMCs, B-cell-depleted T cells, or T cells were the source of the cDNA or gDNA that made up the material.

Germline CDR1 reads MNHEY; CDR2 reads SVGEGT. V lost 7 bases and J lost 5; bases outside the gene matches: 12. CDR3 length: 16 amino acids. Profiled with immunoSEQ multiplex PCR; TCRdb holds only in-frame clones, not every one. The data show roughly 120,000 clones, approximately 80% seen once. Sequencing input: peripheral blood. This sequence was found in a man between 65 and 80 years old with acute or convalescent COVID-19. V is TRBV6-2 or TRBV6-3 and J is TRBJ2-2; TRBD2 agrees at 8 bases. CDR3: CASTPGIAGPTGELFF. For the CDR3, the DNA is TGTGCCAGCACCCCCGGAATAGCGGGGCCAACCGGGGAGCTGTTTTTT.